Presented here are 6 T cell receptor beta chains from one specimen sequenced in a study of CD8+ T cells in alopecia areata. It was cDNA, reverse transcribed from extracted RNA, that served as the sequencing template. The data were produced by immunoSEQ multiplex PCR, yet TCRdb's version contains in-frame clones alone and is incomplete. The sample holds 290,000 or so clones, and no clone turns up only once. Combined cutaneous lymph node cells underwent sorting by CD4, CD8alpha, NKG2D, NKG2ACE and additional markers. The sequenced material came from CD4+ T cells sorted from a lymph node. The receptors derive from a C3H/HeJ mouse with alopecia areata. For this mouse line, the MHC haplotype is H2-k.

The sample holds a few counts of this clone. The genes are named according to mouse. The observed sequence ends 4 residues before the CDR3 terminus, with the missing tail filled in from the germline J gene. The gene calls are TRBV19 and TRBJ2-4; 9 positions agree with TRBD2. The ends lost 4 bases at V and 0 bases at J; junction bases unmatched: 3. CDR1 FNHDT and CDR2 SITEND come from the germline V gene (reference sequence). This CDR3 comprises 15 residues. CDR3 protein: CASSRLGASQNTLYF. Incomplete CDR3 DNA: TGTGCCAGCAGTCGACTGGGGGCTAGTCAAAAC.

This clone came up a few times. The genes are named according to mouse. The CDR3 end falls 4 residues outside the read, so it is completed with the germline J gene. The sample contains more than one DNA sequence encoding this CDR3. The chain employs TRBV13-3 and TRBJ2-1, with D maybe TRBD1 (5 bases). V lost 0 bases and J 3 bases, leaving 10 bases between the germline ends. Germline V gene sequence: CDR1 NNHDY, CDR2 SYVADS. This CDR3 comprises 15 residues. Incomplete CDR3 DNA: TGTGCCAGCAGTGATGCAAGGGGTCCCTATGCT. The encoded protein is CASSDARGPYA. The whole CDR3 is CASSDARGPYAEQFF.

This clone was detected only a few times. The gene symbols are mouse symbols. The read stops 4 residues short of the end of the CDR3; the missing end is completed from the germline J gene. Distinct nucleotide sequences in the sample also encode this CDR3. The rearrangement joins TRBV31 to TRBJ2-2, with 11 bases identical to TRBD2. CDR1 is GKSSPN and CDR2 is SITVG in the germline V gene. V was pared by 1 base and J by 0 bases, with 1 base of the junction left unmatched. This CDR3 has 16 amino acids. CDR3 DNA, as far as it was read: TGTGCCTGGAGTCCGGGACTGGGGGCAAACACCGGG. Amino acids: CAWSPGLGANTG. The complete CDR3 sequence is CAWSPGLGANTGQLYF.

This clone has just a few counts. These gene names are mouse names. The sample carries other DNA sequences with the same CDR3. The sequenced CDR3 bases are TGCACCTGCAGTGCAGAAAGGGGGCTAGCT. Translation: CTCSAERGLA. The CDR3 reads in full as CTCSAERGLAEQFF. The chain recombines TRBV1 with TRBJ2-1, with a weak D call TRBD1 (7 bases). The sequence runs out 4 residues before the end of the CDR3; the remainder is reconstructed from the germline J gene. This CDR3 region has 14 residues. CDR1 NSQYPW and CDR2 LRSPGD come from the germline V gene (reference sequence).

This clone turned up a few times. Mouse gene names and germline throughout. The CDR3 DNA, read in part, is TGTGCAATTAACTGGGCAAACACCGGG. Its translation: CAINWANTG. The full-length CDR3 reads as CAINWANTGQLYF. V and J are TRBV31 and TRBJ2-2; TRBD2 is a possible D gene (6 bases). The CDR3 is cut off 4 residues early in the read; its end comes from the germline J gene. The CDR3 sequence is 13 residues long. The germline gives CDR1 GKSSPN, CDR2 SITVG.

To note about this clone: Germline and genes here are mouse. The sequenced fragment ends 4 residues before the CDR3 boundary, so the rest is inferred from the germline J gene. The chain recombines TRBV13-3 with TRBJ2-4; 12 bases match TRBD1. The CDR3 runs 15 residues. Germline loops: CDR1 NNHDY, CDR2 SYVADS. Partial CDR3 DNA: TGTGCCAGCAGCCCTCCGGGACAGGGGGCGAAC. Translated: CASSPPGQGAN. The full CDR3 reads CASSPPGQGANTLYF.